The next 9 T cell receptor beta chains were all read from a single sample in a study of blood T cell repertoires in COVID-19. The data were produced by immunoSEQ multiplex PCR, yet TCRdb's version contains in-frame clones alone and is incomplete. The sample lists more than 75,000 clones; around nine tenths were seen once. The sequencing sample was made of peripheral blood. The receptors here all came from an elderly woman with active COVID-19.

The chain couples TRBV5-1 to TRBJ2-1; 9 nucleotides line up with TRBD2. J was trimmed by 0 bases and V by 3 bases; bases with no gene match: 10. The CDR3 totals 18 residues. Germline V lookup: CDR1 SGHRS, CDR2 YFSETQ. CDR3 loop: CASSSSRFSGSSYNEQFF. Here the CDR3 DNA reads TGCGCCAGCAGCTCGAGCCGATTTAGCGGGAGCTCCTACAATGAGCAGTTCTTC.

The table lists this clone with a few counts. This sequence joins TRBV19 and TRBJ2-7; 10 positions agree with TRBD2. The germline gives CDR1 LNHDA, CDR2 SQIVND (reference sequence). The CDR3 has 18 amino acids. The junction had 13 bases not matched to a gene; V was cut back by 4 bases and J by 1 base. DNA of the CDR3: TGTGCCAGTAGTAGGAGACTAGCGGGCGGAGGCCTTTCCTACGAGCAGTACTTC. This translates into CASSRRLAGGGLSYEQYF.

The genes are TRBV4-2 and TRBJ2-1; 13 bases align to TRBD2. Germline V CDR1 and CDR2: LGHNA, YNFKEQ. With V trimmed by 3 bases and J by 8 bases, 13 bases remained unmatched. The CDR3 totals 18 residues. The CDR3 here is CASSQFVVGLAGEDEQFF. Written as DNA, the CDR3 is TGTGCCAGCAGCCAGTTCGTAGTAGGACTAGCGGGAGAGGATGAGCAGTTCTTC.

This clone came up a few times. The chain employs TRBV11-2 and TRBJ2-1; TRBD2 aligns across 8 bases. The CDR3 is 14 residues long. Germline V gene sequence: CDR1 SGHAT, CDR2 FQNNGV. V was pared by 1 base and J by 9 bases, with 5 bases of the junction left unmatched. The CDR3 sequence: CASSLVAGGPEQFF. CDR3 bases: TGTGCCAGCAGCTTAGTCGCGGGAGGTCCTGAGCAGTTCTTC.

V is TRBV30 and J is TRBJ2-6; D is possibly TRBD2 (5 bases). This CDR3 region has 14 residues. Germline V gene lookup returns CDR1 GTSNPN and CDR2 SVGIG (reference sequence). V shed 7 bases and J shed 1 base, with 11 bases lying between them. The CDR3 reads CASQRESGANVLTF. In DNA form, the CDR3 reads TGTGCCTCCCAAAGGGAGTCTGGGGCCAACGTCCTGACTTTC.

V and J are TRBV11-2 and TRBJ2-1, with 13 nucleotides matching TRBD2. With 5 bases clipped from V and 7 bases from J, the junction kept 5 bases outside the gene matches. The CDR3 extends over 15 amino acids. CDR1 is SGHAT and CDR2 is FQNNGV in the germline V gene. In DNA, the CDR3 is TGTGCCAGCAGCGACGGGACTAGCGGGATGAATGAGCAGTTCTTC. The encoded protein is CASSDGTSGMNEQFF.

The rearrangement links TRBV28 to TRBJ2-1; 9 nucleotides match TRBD2. The CDR3 runs to 13 residues. CDR1 MDHEN and CDR2 SYDVKM come from the germline V gene. V lost 10 bases, J lost 7 bases, and 8 bases stayed unmatched. The CDR3 nucleotides are TGTGCCATTAATAGCGGGGGCAGGAATGAGCAGTTCTTC. The encoded protein is CAINSGGRNEQFF.

The V call is TRBV4-3, the J call TRBJ2-1; D might be TRBD2 (7 bases). The CDR3 spans 22 residues. Trimming removed 4 bases from V and 0 bases from J, with 31 bases in between. From germline, CDR1 is LGHNA and CDR2 YSLEER. The CDR3 DNA reads TGCGCCAGCAGCCCAGGGGTGATTCGGGAGGCAATCTCTATGAGCTCCTACAATGAGCAGTTCTTC. As protein: CASSPGVIREAISMSSYNEQFF.

This chain joins TRBV7-2 and TRBJ2-1; 11 bases map to TRBD2. V dropped 2 bases and J dropped 12; count of bases not matched to a gene: 6. Germline V gene data show CDR1 as SGHTA and CDR2 as FQGNSA. The CDR3 length is 14 residues. The CDR3 DNA reads TGTGCCAGCAGCTTATCCATAGCGGGAGGGGCGCAGTTCTTC. It codes for CASSLSIAGGAQFF.